The clone carrying this TCR beta chain was seen a handful of times. The entry originates in a study of CD8+ T cells in alopecia areata. After isolation, RNA underwent reverse transcription to generate cDNA as the sequencing template. The assay was immunoSEQ multiplex PCR, and TCRdb's table has in-frame clones only and misses some. The sample lists about 220,000 clones; more than 45% were seen once. Germline values: CDR1 PRHDT, CDR2 FYEKMQ (reference sequence). The CDR3 spans 13 residues. V lost 4 bases and J 0 bases, leaving 6 bases between the germline ends. The treatment was: oral pan-JAK inhibitor, 5-10 mg twice daily.

The TCR comes from a human donor with alopecia areata. The specimen was CD4+ T cells sorted from blood, collected at week 4, from a patient treated with tofacitinib. The chain couples TRBV13 to TRBJ1-1, with D unresolved. The CDR3: CASSSVVNTEAFF. In nucleotides, the CDR3 is TGTGCCAGCAGCTCCGTGGTGAACACTGAAGCTTTCTTT.